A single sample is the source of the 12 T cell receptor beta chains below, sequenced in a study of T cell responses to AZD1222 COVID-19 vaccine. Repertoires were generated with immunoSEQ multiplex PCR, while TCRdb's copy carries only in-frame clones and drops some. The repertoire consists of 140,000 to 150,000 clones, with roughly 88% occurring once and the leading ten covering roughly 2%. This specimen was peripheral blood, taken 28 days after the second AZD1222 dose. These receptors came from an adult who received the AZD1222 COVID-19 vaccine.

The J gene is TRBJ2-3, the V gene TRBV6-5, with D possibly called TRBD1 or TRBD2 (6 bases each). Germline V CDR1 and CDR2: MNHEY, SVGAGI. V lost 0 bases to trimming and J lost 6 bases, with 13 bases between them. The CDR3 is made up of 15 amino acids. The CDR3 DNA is TGTGCCAGCAGTTACTCGAATAGGAGGGGGGATACGCAGTATTTT. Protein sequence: CASSYSNRRGDTQYF.

The CDR3 here is CASSLATHGSYEQYF. The CDR3 DNA follows: TGTGCCAGCAGCTTAGCAACACACGGATCCTACGAGCAGTACTTC. This chain uses TRBV7-2 with TRBJ2-7; D is uncertain. V lost 0 bases and J 1 base, leaving 10 bases between the germline ends. Germline V CDR1 and CDR2: SGHTA, FQGNSA. This CDR3 has 15 amino acids.

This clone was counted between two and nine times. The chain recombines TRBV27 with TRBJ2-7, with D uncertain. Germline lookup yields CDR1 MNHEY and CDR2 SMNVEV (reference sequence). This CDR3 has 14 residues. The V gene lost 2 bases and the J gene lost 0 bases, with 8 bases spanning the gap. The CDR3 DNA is TGTGCCAGCAGTTTAAAGTCCCTCTCCTACGAGCAGTACTTC. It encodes CASSLKSLSYEQYF.

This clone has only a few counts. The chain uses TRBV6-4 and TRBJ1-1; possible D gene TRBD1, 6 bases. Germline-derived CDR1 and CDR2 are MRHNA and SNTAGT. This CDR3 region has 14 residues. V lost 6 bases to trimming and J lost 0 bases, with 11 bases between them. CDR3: CASRRDIMNTEAFF. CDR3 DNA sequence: TGTGCCAGCAGACGGGACATAATGAACACTGAAGCTTTCTTT.

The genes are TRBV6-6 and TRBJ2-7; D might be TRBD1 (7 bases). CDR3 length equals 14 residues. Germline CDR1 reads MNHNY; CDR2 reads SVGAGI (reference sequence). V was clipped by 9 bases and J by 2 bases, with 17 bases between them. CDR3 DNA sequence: TGTGCCAGTGCGGGGCAGGGGGACCCCTACGAGCAGTACTTC. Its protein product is CASAGQGDPYEQYF.

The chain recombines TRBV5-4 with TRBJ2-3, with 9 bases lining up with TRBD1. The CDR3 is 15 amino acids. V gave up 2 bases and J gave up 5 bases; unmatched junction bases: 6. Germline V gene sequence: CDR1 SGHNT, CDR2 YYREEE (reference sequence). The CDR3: CASSFTGGWGDTQYF. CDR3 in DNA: TGTGCCAGCAGCTTTACAGGGGGCTGGGGAGATACGCAGTATTTT.

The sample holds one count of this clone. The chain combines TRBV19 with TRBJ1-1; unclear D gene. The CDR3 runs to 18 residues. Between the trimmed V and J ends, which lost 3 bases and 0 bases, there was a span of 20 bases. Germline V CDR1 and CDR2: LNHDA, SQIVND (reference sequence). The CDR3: CASSINLGSLRMNTEAFF. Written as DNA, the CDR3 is TGTGCCAGTAGTATCAACCTGGGGAGCTTGAGGATGAACACTGAAGCTTTCTTT.

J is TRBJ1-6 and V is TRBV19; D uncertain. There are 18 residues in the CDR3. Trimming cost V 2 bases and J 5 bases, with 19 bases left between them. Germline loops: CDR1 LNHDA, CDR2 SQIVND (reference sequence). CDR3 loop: CASSILSPTGSHNSPLHF. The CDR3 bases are TGTGCCAGTAGTATATTATCCCCCACCGGTTCGCATAATTCACCCCTCCACTTT.

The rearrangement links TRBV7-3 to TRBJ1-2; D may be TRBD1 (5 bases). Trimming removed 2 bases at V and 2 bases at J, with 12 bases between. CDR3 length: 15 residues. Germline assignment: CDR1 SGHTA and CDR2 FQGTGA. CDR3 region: CASSLLAGSNYGYTF. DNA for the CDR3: TGTGCCAGCAGCTTACTTGCAGGGTCGAACTATGGCTACACCTTC.

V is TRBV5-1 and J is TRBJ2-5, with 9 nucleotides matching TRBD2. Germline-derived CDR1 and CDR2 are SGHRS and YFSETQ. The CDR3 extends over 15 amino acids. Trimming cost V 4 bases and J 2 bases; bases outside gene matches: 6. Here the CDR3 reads CASSTIAGEQETQYF. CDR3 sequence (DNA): TGCGCCAGCAGCACCATAGCGGGAGAACAAGAGACCCAGTACTTC.

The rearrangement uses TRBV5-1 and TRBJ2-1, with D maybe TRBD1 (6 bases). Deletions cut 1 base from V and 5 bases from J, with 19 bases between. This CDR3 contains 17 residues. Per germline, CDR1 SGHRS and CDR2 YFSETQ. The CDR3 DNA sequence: TGCGCCAGCAGCTTGACCCCTAAGGGGGTCGGGGACAATGAGCAGTTCTTC. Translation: CASSLTPKGVGDNEQFF. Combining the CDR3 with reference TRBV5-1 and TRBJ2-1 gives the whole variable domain KAGVTQTPRYLIKTRGQQVTLSCSPISGHRSVSWYQQTPGQGLQFLFEYFSETQRNKGNFPGRFSGRQFSNSRSEMNVSTLELGDSALYLCASSLTPKGVGDNEQFFGPGTRLTVL.

The CDR3 protein is CASSSDRANTEAFF. CDR3 nucleotide sequence: TGTGCCAGCTCATCTGACAGGGCGAACACTGAAGCTTTCTTT. The chain employs TRBV18 and TRBJ1-1; 7 bases map to TRBD1. Germline V lookup: CDR1 KGHSH, CDR2 LQKENI. The V segment lost 5 bases and the J segment 1 base; nucleotides outside the gene matches: 4. This CDR3 has 14 amino acids.